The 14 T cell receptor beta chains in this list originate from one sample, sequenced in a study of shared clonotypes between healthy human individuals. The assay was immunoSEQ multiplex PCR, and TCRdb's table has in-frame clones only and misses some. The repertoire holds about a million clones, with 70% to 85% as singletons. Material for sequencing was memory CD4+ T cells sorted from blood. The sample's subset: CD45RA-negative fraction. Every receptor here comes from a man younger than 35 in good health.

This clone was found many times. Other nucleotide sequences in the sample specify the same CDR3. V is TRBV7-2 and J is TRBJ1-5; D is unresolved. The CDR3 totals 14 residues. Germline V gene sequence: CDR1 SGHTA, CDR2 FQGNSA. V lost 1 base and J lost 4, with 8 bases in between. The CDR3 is CASSLGAGNQPQHF. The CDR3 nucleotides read TGTGCCAGCAGCTTAGGGGCAGGAAATCAGCCCCAGCATTTT.

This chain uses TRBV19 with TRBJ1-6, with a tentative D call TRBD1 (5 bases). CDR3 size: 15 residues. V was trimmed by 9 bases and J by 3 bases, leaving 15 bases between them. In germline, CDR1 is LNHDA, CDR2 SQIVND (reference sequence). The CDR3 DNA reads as TGTGCCAGCCTTTTGACAGCAGTCTATAATTCACCCCTCCACTTT. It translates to CASLLTAVYNSPLHF.

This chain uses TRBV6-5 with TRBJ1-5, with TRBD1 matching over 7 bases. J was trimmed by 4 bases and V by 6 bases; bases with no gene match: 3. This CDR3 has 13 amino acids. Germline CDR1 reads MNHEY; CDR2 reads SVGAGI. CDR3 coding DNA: TGTGCCAGCAGAGGACAGGCAAATCAGCCCCAGCATTTT. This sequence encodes CASRGQANQPQHF.

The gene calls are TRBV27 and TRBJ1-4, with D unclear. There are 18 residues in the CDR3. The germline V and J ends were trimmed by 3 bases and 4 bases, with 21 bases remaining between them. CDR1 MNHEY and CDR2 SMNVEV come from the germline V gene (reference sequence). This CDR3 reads CASSFRYYDLDGNEKLFF. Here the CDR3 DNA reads TGTGCCAGCAGTTTTCGATACTACGACCTCGACGGTAATGAAAAACTGTTTTTT.

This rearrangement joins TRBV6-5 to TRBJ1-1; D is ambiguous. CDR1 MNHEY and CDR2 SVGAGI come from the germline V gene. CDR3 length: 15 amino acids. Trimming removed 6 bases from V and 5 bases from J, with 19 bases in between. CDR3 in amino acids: CASSDGPSLGTEAFF. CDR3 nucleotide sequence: TGTGCCAGCAGCGACGGACCCTCACTGGGGACTGAAGCTTTCTTT.

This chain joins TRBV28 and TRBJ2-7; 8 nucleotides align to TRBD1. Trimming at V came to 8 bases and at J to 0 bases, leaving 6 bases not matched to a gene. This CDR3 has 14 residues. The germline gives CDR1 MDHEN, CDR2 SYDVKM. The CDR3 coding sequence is TGTGCCAGCTTTCCGGGACAGGACTCCTACGAGCAGTACTTC. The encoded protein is CASFPGQDSYEQYF.

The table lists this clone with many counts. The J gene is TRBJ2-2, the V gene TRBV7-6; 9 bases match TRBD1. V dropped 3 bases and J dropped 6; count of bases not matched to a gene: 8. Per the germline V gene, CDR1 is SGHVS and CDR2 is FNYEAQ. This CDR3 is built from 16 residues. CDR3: CASSLPGQGVAGELFF. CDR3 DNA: TGTGCCAGCAGCTTGCCGGGACAGGGTGTAGCCGGGGAGCTGTTTTTT.

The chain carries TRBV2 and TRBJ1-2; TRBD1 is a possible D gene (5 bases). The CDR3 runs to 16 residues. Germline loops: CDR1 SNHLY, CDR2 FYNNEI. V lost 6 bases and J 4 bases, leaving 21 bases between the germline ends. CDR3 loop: CASRGELDIRLYGYTF. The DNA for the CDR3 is TGTGCCAGCAGAGGGGAGTTGGACATCCGGCTCTATGGCTACACCTTC.

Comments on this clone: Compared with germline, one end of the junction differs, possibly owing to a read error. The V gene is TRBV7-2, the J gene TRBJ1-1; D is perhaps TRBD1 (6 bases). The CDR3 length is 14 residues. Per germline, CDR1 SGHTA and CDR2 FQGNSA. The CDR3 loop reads CASSSRGPNAEAFF. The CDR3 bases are TGTGCCAGCAGCTCCAGGGGTCCGAACGCTGAAGCTTTCTTT. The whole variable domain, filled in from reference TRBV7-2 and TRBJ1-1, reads GAGVSQSPSNKVTEKGKDVELRCDPISGHTALYWYRQSLGQGLEFLIYFQGNSAPDKSGLPSDRFSAERTGGSVSTLTIQRTQQEDSAVYLCASSSRGPNAEAFFGQGTRLTVV.

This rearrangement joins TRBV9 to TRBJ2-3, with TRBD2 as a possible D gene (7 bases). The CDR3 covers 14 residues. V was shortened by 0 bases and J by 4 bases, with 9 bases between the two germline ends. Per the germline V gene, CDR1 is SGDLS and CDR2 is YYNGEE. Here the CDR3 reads CASSVGRGPDTQYF. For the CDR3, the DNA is TGTGCCAGCAGCGTAGGGCGGGGGCCAGATACGCAGTATTTT.

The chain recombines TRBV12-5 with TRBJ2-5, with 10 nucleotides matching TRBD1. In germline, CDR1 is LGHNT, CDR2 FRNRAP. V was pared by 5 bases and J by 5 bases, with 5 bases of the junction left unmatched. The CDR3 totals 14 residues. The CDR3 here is CASGAGQGKETQYF. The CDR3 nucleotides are TGTGCTAGTGGTGCGGGACAGGGGAAGGAGACCCAGTACTTC.

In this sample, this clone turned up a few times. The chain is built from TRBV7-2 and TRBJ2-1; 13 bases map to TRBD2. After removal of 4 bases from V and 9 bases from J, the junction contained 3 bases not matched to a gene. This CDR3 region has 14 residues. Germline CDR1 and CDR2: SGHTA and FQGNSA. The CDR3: CASSSRTSGGEQFF. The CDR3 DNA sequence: TGTGCCAGCAGCTCTAGGACTAGCGGGGGTGAGCAGTTCTTC.

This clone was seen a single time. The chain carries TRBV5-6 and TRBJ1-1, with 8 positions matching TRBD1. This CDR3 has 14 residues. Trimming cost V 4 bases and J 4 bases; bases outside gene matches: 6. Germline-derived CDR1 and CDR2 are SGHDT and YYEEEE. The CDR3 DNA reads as TGTGCCAGCAGCGGTTTGACAGGGGCCACTGAAGCTTTCTTT. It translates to CASSGLTGATEAFF.

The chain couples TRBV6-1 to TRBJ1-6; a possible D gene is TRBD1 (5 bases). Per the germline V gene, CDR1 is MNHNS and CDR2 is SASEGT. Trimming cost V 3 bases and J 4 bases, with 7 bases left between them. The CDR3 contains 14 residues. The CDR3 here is CASSETVYNSPLHF. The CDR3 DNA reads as TGTGCCAGCAGTGAGACAGTTTATAATTCACCCCTCCACTTT.